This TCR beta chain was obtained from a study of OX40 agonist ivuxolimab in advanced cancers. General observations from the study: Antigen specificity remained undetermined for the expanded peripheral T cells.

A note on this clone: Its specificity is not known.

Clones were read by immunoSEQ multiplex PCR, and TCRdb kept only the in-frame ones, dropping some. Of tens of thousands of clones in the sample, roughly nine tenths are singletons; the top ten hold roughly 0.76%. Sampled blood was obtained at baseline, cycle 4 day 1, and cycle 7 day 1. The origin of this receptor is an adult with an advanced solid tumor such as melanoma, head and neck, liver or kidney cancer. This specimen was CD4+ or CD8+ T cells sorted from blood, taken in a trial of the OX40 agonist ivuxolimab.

This CDR3 is CASSLDWRSSYEQYF. In DNA form, the CDR3 reads TGTGCCAGCAGTTTGGACTGGAGGAGCTCCTACGAGCAGTACTTC. The chain has TRBV6-5 and TRBJ2-7; tentatively, D is TRBD2 (5 bases). The ends were cut back, 4 bases at V and 0 bases at J, with 13 bases in the middle. The CDR3 consists of 15 residues. Per the germline V gene, CDR1 is MNHEY and CDR2 is SVGAGI.